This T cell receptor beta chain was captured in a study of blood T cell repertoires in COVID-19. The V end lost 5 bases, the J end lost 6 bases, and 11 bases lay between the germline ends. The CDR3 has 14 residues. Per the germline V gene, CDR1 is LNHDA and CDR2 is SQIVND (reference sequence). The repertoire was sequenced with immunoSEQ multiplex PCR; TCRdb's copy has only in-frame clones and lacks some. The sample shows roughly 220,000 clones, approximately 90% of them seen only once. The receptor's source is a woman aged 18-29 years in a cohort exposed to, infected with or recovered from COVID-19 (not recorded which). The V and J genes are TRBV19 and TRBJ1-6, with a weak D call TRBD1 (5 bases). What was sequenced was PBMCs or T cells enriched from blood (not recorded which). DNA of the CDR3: TGTGCCAGTAGTCCCTACGGGGGTAATTCACCCCTCCACTTT. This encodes CASSPYGGNSPLHF. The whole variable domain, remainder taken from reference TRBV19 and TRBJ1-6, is DGGITQSPKYLFRKEGQNVTLSCEQNLNHDAMYWYRQDPGQGLRLIYYSQIVNDFQKGDIAEGYSVSREKKESFPLTVTSAQKNPTAFYLCASSPYGGNSPLHFGNGTRLTVT.